Below, one TCR beta chain is given with its context. This clone occurred a few times. Its cognate antigen has yet to be identified. Base quality data are lacking; no much larger clone is found one base away. This entry comes from a study of vaccination effects on CD4 cells after COVID-19 (dated by TCRdb to between 2021 and 2024). At the level of the whole study: In the ViraFEST assay, PBMC were stimulated with viral peptide pools, and TCR sequencing was then used to find antigen-specific CD4+ T cell clonotypes based on their expansion. The study compared SARS-CoV-2 spike-specific CD4+ TCR repertoires before and after mRNA vaccination in COVID-19 convalescent patients and infection-naive vaccine recipients. The Oncomine TCR Beta short-read assay on an Illumina iSeq 100 was used to sequence cultures from other donors in the study. Each well held some 1.9 million PBMC cultured in IMDM containing approximately 5% human AB serum, approximately 10 IU/ml IL-2 and gentamicin, along with around 11 ug/ml peptides. Pre-vaccine samples from a couple of convalescent patients were drawn 16 days and one week before the first dose, 142 and 148 days after COVID-19 diagnosis. Altogether, around eleven COVID-19 convalescent patients and a few SARS-CoV-2-naive healthy vaccine recipients made up the full study. Each participant got two doses of an mRNA SARS-CoV-2 vaccine, either BNT162b2 or mRNA-1273. General study outcomes and caveats: For convalescent patients, new clones induced by the vaccine made up most of the post-vaccine spike-reactive repertoire, and these new clones were largely distinct from the clones induced by infection. Marked clonal contraction was observed in both infection-induced and vaccine-induced clones at late post-vaccination timepoints, consistent with waning T cell responses. Limitations of the study were the small number of convalescent patients and the absence of early post-infection timepoints.

After 10 to 11 days of culture, CD4+ T cells were isolated with the EasySep CD4+ T cell isolation kit. PCR-confirmed SARS-CoV-2 infection had occurred in convalescent patients between March and December 2020, before the Alpha, Beta and Delta variants emerged in the United States. On days 3 and 7, half of the culture medium was replaced with fresh IL-2-containing medium. Each peptide stimulation condition was cultured in triplicate wells unless otherwise noted. PBMC were separated from whole blood using Ficoll-Paque Plus gradient centrifugation and were then either cryopreserved at -140C or used fresh. The QIAamp micro DNA kit was used to extract genomic DNA from the cultured CD4+ T cells. CDR1 and CDR2 are drawn from the germline V gene: MNHEY, SVGAGI. V gives up 0 bases and J gives up 3 bases, and the segment between their germline ends measures 8 bases. Including cysteine and phenylalanine, the CDR3 has 14 amino acids. The only DNA kept is the CDR3, 42 bases in frame from the first base.

Library generation was performed with the immunoSEQ multiplex PCR assay. TCR beta CDR3 sequencing was performed on DNA from the cultured, isolated CD4+ T cells. In the authors' own workflow: Non-productive TCR sequences were removed and reads were trimmed to the CDR3 region, keeping CDR3s of at least 7 amino acids. Antigen-specific clonotypes were identified using the MANAFEST web app by comparison of expansion in peptide wells against reference cultures. To be called positive, a clone needed expansion at FDR<0.05 compared with the reference and with all other wells, an odds ratio greater than 5, and a frequency greater than 0.1% in two replicate wells. A clonotype was defined as cross-reactive if the clonotype was significantly expanded both in SARS-CoV-2 spike wells and in at least one common cold coronavirus spike condition. Using the stringdist R package, CDR3 similarity was measured by Levenshtein distance, and unrooted trees were constructed with ape in R 3.6.1. The table was pulled from immuneACCESS by TCRdb, which kept in-frame rearrangements only. Such tables lose some clones; where checked, under half of the loss comes from unresolved V genes, and the rest has no known cause. V, J and clone size were drawn from that table, and D and trimming were deduced from the DNA. The sample data list about 64,000 clones, and approximately 72% of these were observed just once. Together, the top ten hold 20% to 25% of the sample.

The receptor chain draws on TRBV6-5 and TRBJ1-2, with the D gene not confidently named. The sequence was obtained from a human donor who had a prior SARS-CoV-2 infection. Source: CD4+ T cells from PBMCs cultured without peptide, taken before COVID-19 vaccination. In nucleotide form, the sequence is TGTGCCAGCAGTTACTCGGGTCTTGACTATGGCTACACCTTC. Its coded protein is CASSYSGLDYGYTF.